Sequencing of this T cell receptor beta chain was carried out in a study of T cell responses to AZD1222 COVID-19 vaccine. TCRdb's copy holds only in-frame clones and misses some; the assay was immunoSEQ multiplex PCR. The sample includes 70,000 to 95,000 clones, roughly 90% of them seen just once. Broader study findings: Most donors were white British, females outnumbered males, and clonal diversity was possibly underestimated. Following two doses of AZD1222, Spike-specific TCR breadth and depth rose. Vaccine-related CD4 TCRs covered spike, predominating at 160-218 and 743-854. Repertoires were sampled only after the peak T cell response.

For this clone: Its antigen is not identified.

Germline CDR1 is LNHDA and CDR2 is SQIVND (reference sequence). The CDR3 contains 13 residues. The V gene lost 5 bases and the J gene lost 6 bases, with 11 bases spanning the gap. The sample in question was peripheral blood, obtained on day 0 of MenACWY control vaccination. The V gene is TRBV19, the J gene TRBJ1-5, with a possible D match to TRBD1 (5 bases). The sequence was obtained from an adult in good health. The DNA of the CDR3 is TGTGCCAGTAGTCCCCAGAGGGGTCAGCCCCAGCATTTT. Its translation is CASSPQRGQPQHF.